The 25 T cell receptor beta chains listed next were all sequenced from one sample in a study of OX40 agonist ivuxolimab in advanced cancers. Library preparation was by the immunoSEQ multiplex PCR assay. In TCRdb, the immuneACCESS table is reduced to in-frame sequences with V and J assigned. These tables do not hold every clone; where another copy was compared, an unresolved V gene accounts for under half, and the others remain unexplained. In all, the sample holds fewer than 110,000 clones, and more than 85% of those were seen once. Together, the top ten hold roughly 1.1% of the sample. The specimen was CD4+ or CD8+ T cells sorted from blood, collected in a trial of the OX40 agonist ivuxolimab. Source of these receptors: an adult with an advanced solid tumor such as melanoma, head and neck, liver or kidney cancer.

The V gene is TRBV29-1, the J gene TRBJ1-2; 10 nucleotides agree with TRBD1. This CDR3 region has 13 residues. Germline V lookup: CDR1 SQVTM, CDR2 ANQGSEA. V lost 4 bases to trimming and J lost 3 bases; unmatched junction nucleotides: 2. The CDR3 spells CSVVGTGDYGYTF. The CDR3 bases are TGCAGCGTTGTCGGGACAGGGGACTATGGCTACACCTTC.

J is TRBJ2-1 and V is TRBV14; D is ambiguous. Germline V gene sequence: CDR1 SGHDN, CDR2 FVKESK. The CDR3 runs 15 residues. Trimming stripped 1 base from V and 4 bases from J, with 11 bases between. CDR3 protein: CASSQGGGRYNEQFF. The CDR3 DNA reads as TGTGCCAGCAGCCAAGGAGGCGGTCGGTACAATGAGCAGTTCTTC.

The chain couples TRBV6-6 to TRBJ2-3, with D hard to call. Germline loops: CDR1 MNHNY, CDR2 SVGAGI (reference sequence). The length of the CDR3 is 14 residues. V was cut by 8 bases and J by 0 bases, with 12 bases left in between. The CDR3 DNA sequence: TGTGCCAGCTTCGCGGTTCCTAGCACAGATACGCAGTATTTT. It specifies CASFAVPSTDTQYF.

The chain uses TRBV4-2 and TRBJ2-1, with 11 bases matching TRBD2. The CDR3 spans 16 residues. The germline V gene encodes CDR1 LGHNA and CDR2 YNFKEQ. Trimming took 3 bases from V and 8 from J; bases not matched to a gene: 9. CDR3 amino acids: CASSHGTSGSGDEQFF. CDR3 in DNA: TGTGCCAGCAGCCATGGTACTAGCGGGAGTGGAGATGAGCAGTTCTTC.

The rearrangement links TRBV7-6 to TRBJ1-2; D gene ambiguous. This CDR3 is 15 amino acids long. Germline lookup yields CDR1 SGHVS and CDR2 FNYEAQ. The V gene lost 5 bases and the J gene lost 4 bases, with 17 bases spanning the gap. The CDR3, as DNA: TGTGCCAGCAGCCCCGTTCCTGTCCGGCCCTATGGCTACACCTTC. Its translation is CASSPVPVRPYGYTF.

The chain uses TRBV27 and TRBJ2-2; D call uncertain. V gave up 6 bases and J gave up 0 bases, with 14 bases separating them. This CDR3 has 16 amino acids. The germline V gene encodes CDR1 MNHEY and CDR2 SMNVEV (reference sequence). CDR3 bases: TGTGCCAGCAGCCCCCACGGTGGCTCGAACACCGGGGAGCTGTTTTTT. The encoded protein is CASSPHGGSNTGELFF.

V usage is TRBV7-8 and J usage is TRBJ2-7; D possibly corresponds to TRBD1 (6 bases). Trimming shortened V by 0 bases and J by 0 bases, and 9 bases separated the two germline ends. Per the germline V gene, CDR1 is SGHVS and CDR2 is FQNEAQ. CDR3 length: 15 amino acids. The CDR3 coding sequence is TGTGCCAGCAGCTTAGCGGGGGCCAGCTCCTACGAGCAGTACTTC. This gives the protein CASSLAGASSYEQYF.

A single count supports this clone. The J gene is TRBJ2-4, the V gene TRBV2; possible D gene TRBD1, 7 bases. Germline V lookup: CDR1 SNHLY, CDR2 FYNNEI. CDR3 length equals 20 residues. The germline V and J ends were trimmed by 0 bases and 0 bases, with 21 bases remaining between them. The CDR3, as DNA: TGTGCCAGCAGTGAAGCTGGTTTATTGCAGGGGGGCCGAGCCAAAAACATTCAGTACTTC. Translating gives CASSEAGLLQGGRAKNIQYF. The whole variable domain, filled in from reference TRBV2 and TRBJ2-4, reads EPEVTQTPSHQVTQMGQEVILRCVPISNHLYFYWYRQILGQKVEFLVSFYNNEISEKSEIFDDQFSVERPDGSNFTLKIRSTKLEDSAMYFCASSEAGLLQGGRAKNIQYFGAGTRLSVL.

V and J are TRBV27 and TRBJ2-1; 7 nucleotides line up with TRBD2. The CDR3 is 15 residues long. Trimming cost V 5 bases and J 5 bases; bases outside gene matches: 9. Germline V gene lookup returns CDR1 MNHEY and CDR2 SMNVEV (reference sequence). Here the CDR3 reads CASSPGRYADNEQFF. DNA for the CDR3: TGTGCCAGCAGTCCCGGGAGGTACGCGGACAATGAGCAGTTCTTC.

This clone has just a few counts. The chain employs TRBV7-3 and TRBJ2-3; perhaps TRBD2 as D (5 bases). Between the trimmed V and J ends, which lost 2 bases and 6 bases, there was a span of 18 bases. The CDR3 consists of 16 residues. From germline, CDR1 is SGHTA and CDR2 FQGTGA. The CDR3 region has the DNA TGTGCCAGCAGCTTAGCTACTAGTTGGAGACTGGATACGCAGTATTTT. It codes for CASSLATSWRLDTQYF.

The rearrangement uses TRBV29-1 and TRBJ1-1, with D unresolved. CDR3 length equals 13 residues. Germline V gene lookup returns CDR1 SQVTM and CDR2 ANQGSEA. Trimming removed 7 bases from V and 2 bases from J, with 14 bases in between. This chain's CDR3 is CSGFKARNTEAFF. CDR3 sequence (DNA): TGCAGCGGATTCAAGGCCCGAAACACTGAAGCTTTCTTT.

V usage is TRBV28 and J usage is TRBJ1-2; D ambiguous. The germline V gene encodes CDR1 MDHEN and CDR2 SYDVKM. V gave up 7 bases and J gave up 2 bases, with 8 bases separating them. The CDR3 spans 12 residues. The CDR3 DNA is TGTGCCAGCACGAACAGAAACTATGGCTACACCTTC. This translates into CASTNRNYGYTF.

The V and J genes are TRBV4-1 and TRBJ2-1; 8 bases match TRBD2. The CDR3 loop spans 19 amino acids. V lost 0 bases, J lost 3 bases, and 13 bases stayed unmatched. Germline CDR1 reads MGHRA; CDR2 reads YSYEKL. The CDR3, as DNA: TGCGCCAGCAGCCAAGATCTTTTATTGCGGGAGGCCCGCTACAATGAGCAGTTCTTC. This gives the protein CASSQDLLLREARYNEQFF.

The CDR3 coding sequence is TGTGCCAGCAGTGAGCCATATAATGAAAAACTGTTTTTT. Translated: CASSEPYNEKLFF. V and J are TRBV2 and TRBJ1-4, with unresolved D. This CDR3 is 13 amino acids long. V lost 3 bases and J 4 bases, leaving 6 bases between the germline ends. Looked up from germline, CDR1 is SNHLY and CDR2 is FYNNEI.

As concerns this clone: Different DNA sequences within this sample yield the same CDR3. The CDR3, as DNA: TGTGCCAGCAGCTTAGATAGCAATCAGCCCCAGCATTTT. Translation: CASSLDSNQPQHF. V and J are TRBV7-2 and TRBJ1-5; D is undetermined. CDR3 size: 13 residues. CDR1 is SGHTA, CDR2 FQGNSA, per germline. V gave up 1 base and J gave up 0 bases, with 1 base separating them.

A single count supports this clone. This chain connects TRBV5-4 to TRBJ2-7; D tentatively reads TRBD1 or TRBD2 (7 bases each). Germline lookup yields CDR1 SGHNT and CDR2 YYREEE (reference sequence). The CDR3 has 13 amino acids. Trimming took off 4 bases at V and 4 bases at J, with 12 bases between the two ends. CDR3 DNA sequence: TGTGCCAGCAGCCCTCAGGGGGGGTACGAGCAGTACTTC. Amino acids: CASSPQGGYEQYF. Filled out from reference TRBV5-4 and TRBJ2-7, the complete variable domain reads ETGVTQSPTHLIKTRGQQVTLRCSSQSGHNTVSWYQQALGQGPQFIFQYYREEENGRGNFPPRFSGLQFPNYSSELNVNALELDDSALYLCASSPQGGYEQYFGPGTRLTVT.

The chain carries TRBV7-9 and TRBJ1-4, with D maybe TRBD1 (6 bases). V was pared by 3 bases and J by 4 bases, with 12 bases between. The germline gives CDR1 SEHNR, CDR2 FQNEAQ (reference sequence). This CDR3 is 15 amino acids long. CDR3 sequence: CASSFYRDLNEKLFF. The CDR3 nucleotides are TGTGCCAGCAGCTTCTACAGGGACCTTAATGAAAAACTGTTTTTT.

The chain carries TRBV7-3 and TRBJ2-1; 11 bases line up with TRBD2. V trimming: 2 bases; J trimming: 6 bases; junction bases outside the gene matches: 9. The CDR3 length is 17 residues. CDR1 SGHTA and CDR2 FQGTGA come from the germline V gene. CDR3 in amino acids: CASSLPGHSGRGNEQFF. For the CDR3, the DNA is TGTGCCAGCAGCTTACCAGGCCATAGCGGGAGGGGCAATGAGCAGTTCTTC.

V is TRBV27 and J is TRBJ1-1, with a tentative D call TRBD1 (6 bases). Per germline, CDR1 MNHEY and CDR2 SMNVEV (reference sequence). Trimming removed 6 bases from V and 4 bases from J, with 27 bases in between. The CDR3 has 18 residues. The CDR3 coding sequence is TGTGCCAGCAGACCCCCCGGGGGCACAACATCCAAATTCACTGAAGCTTTCTTT. This translates into CASRPPGGTTSKFTEAFF.

This chain uses TRBV6-1 with TRBJ2-7; TRBD2 might be the D (6 bases). CDR3 size: 15 residues. Trimming pared 4 bases from V and 6 bases from J, leaving 19 bases between. Germline loops: CDR1 MNHNS, CDR2 SASEGT. The CDR3 region is CASSVQRTTGGEQYF. In DNA, the CDR3 is TGTGCCAGCAGTGTGCAGCGGACCACCGGGGGCGAGCAGTACTTC.

This chain uses TRBV21-1 with TRBJ2-5; no check of the table's D call, TRBD1, against the DNA was made. TRBV21-1 is a pseudogene locus. The CDR3 has 14 amino acids. The CDR3 spells CASRQGTQKETQYF. The DNA of the CDR3 is TGTGCCAGCCGACAGGGGACCCAAAAAGAGACCCAGTACTTC.

The chain joins TRBV10-1 to TRBJ1-5, with D hard to call. V was shortened by 0 bases and J by 4 bases, with 4 bases between the two germline ends. This CDR3 region has 13 residues. CDR1 and CDR2 (germline): WNHNN, SYGVQD (reference sequence). The CDR3 here is CASSESGNQPQHF. The CDR3 DNA reads as TGCGCCAGCAGTGAGTCGGGGAATCAGCCCCAGCATTTT.

This chain links TRBV7-9 with TRBJ2-7; D is undetermined. The CDR3 length is 11 residues. Trimming took off 0 bases at V and 7 bases at J, with 4 bases between the two ends. The germline V gene has CDR1 SEHNR and CDR2 FQNEAQ (reference sequence). The CDR3 here is CASSLAGEQYF. CDR3 DNA: TGTGCCAGCAGCTTAGCAGGGGAGCAGTACTTC. The variable domain in full, completed from reference TRBV7-9 and TRBJ2-7, reads DTGVSQNPRHKITKRGQNVTFRCDPISEHNRLYWYRQTLGQGPEFLTYFQNEAQLEKSRLLSDRFSAERPKGSFSTLEIQRTEQGDSAMYLCASSLAGEQYFGPGTRLTVT.

This clone appeared a few times. The rearrangement joins TRBV5-6 to TRBJ2-7; no definite D call. CDR3 length equals 11 residues. Looked up from germline, CDR1 is SGHDT and CDR2 is YYEEEE. Trimming removed 2 bases at V and 5 bases at J, with 5 bases between. The CDR3 loop reads CASSLRDEQYF. CDR3 DNA sequence: TGTGCCAGCAGCTTAAGGGACGAGCAGTACTTC.

The J gene is TRBJ2-1, the V gene TRBV27; 11 positions match TRBD2. The CDR3 spans 14 residues. The V and J ends lost 6 bases and 6 bases, in that order; junction bases with no gene match: 4. CDR1 and CDR2 from the germline V gene are MNHEY and SMNVEV (reference sequence). The DNA for the CDR3 is TGTGCCAGCAGGCCTAGCGGGAGGTCCAATGAGCAGTTCTTC. Translated, it gives CASRPSGRSNEQFF.